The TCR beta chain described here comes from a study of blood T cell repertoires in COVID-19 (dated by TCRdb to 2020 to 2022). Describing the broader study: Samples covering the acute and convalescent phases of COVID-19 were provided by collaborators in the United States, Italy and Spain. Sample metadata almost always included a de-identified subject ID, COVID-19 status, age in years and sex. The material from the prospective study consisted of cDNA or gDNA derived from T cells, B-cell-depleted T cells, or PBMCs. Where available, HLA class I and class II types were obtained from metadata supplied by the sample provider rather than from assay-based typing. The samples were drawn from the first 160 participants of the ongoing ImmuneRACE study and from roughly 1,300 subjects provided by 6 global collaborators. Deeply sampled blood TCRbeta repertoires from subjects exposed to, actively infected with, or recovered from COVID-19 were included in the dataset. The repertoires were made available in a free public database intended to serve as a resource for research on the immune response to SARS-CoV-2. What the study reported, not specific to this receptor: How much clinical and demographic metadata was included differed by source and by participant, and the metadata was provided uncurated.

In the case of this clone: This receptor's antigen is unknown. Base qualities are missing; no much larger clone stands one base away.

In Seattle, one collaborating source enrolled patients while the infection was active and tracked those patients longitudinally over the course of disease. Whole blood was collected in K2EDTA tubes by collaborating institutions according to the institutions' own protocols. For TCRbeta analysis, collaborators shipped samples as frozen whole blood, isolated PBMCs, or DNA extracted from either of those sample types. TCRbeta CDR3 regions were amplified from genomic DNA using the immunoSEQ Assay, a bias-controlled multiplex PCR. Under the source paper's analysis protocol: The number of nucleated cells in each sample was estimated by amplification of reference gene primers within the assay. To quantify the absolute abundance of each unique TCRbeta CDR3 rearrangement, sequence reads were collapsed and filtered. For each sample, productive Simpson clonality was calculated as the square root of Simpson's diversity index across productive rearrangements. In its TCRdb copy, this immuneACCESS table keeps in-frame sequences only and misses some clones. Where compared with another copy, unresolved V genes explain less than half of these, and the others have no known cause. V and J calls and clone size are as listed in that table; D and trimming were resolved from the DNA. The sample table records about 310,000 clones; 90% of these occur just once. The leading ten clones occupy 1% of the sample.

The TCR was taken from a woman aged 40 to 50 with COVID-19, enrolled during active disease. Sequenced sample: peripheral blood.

CDR3 sequence: CSASQLNYGYTF. The DNA sequence is TGCAGTGCTAGTCAGTTAAACTATGGCTACACCTTC. This sequence uses TRBV20-1 and TRBJ1-2; the D segment cannot be called with confidence. The cysteine opens and the phenylalanine closes a CDR3 of 12 amino acids. Only CDR3 DNA remains: 36 bases, in frame from the first base. V was cut back by 3 bases and J by 2 bases, leaving a gap of 7 bases between them. The germline V gene (reference sequence) specifies DFQATT as CDR1 and SNEGSKA as CDR2.